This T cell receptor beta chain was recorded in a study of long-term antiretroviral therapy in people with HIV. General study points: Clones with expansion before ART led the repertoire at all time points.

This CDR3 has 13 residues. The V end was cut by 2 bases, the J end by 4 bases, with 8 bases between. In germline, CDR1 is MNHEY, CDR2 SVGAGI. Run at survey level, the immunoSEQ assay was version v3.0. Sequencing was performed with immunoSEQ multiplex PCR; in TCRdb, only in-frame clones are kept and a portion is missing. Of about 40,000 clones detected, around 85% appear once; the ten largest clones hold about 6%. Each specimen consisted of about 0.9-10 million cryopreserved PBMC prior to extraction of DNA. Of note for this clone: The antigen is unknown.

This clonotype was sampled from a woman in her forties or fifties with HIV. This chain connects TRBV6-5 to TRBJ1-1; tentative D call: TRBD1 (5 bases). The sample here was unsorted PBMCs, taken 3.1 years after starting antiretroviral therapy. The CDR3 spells CASSYVGGTEAFF. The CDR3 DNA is TGTGCCAGCAGTTACGTCGGGGGCACTGAAGCTTTCTTT.